The 10 T cell receptor beta chains reported below all come from one sample, sequenced in a study of T-cell reconstitution after alpha-beta-depleted transplantation in children. TCRbeta library construction was performed incorporating unique molecular identifiers. TCRdb re-called the PCR reads with MiXCR, one entry per CDR3 protein. The table lists about a million distinct CDR3 sequences, about 29% of them singletons, with about 28% in the top ten. The specimen was PBMCs, mostly from graft donor cells, collected 360 days after TCRalphabeta/CD19-depleted stem cell transplant. These receptor sequences come from a boy under two years old who had a stem cell transplant for SCID, so the T cells may come from the graft donor.

This clonotype was seen a few times. V usage is TRBV28 and J usage is TRBJ1-1, with TRBD1 identical over 7 bases. The V segment lost 5 bases and the J segment 8 bases; nucleotides outside the gene matches: 14. Germline-derived CDR1 and CDR2 are MDHEN and SYDVKM. CDR3 length: 15 residues. DNA for the CDR3: TGTGCCAGCAGTGCTCCCCCTTTCGCGGACAGGGAAGCTTTCTTT. This translates into CASSAPPFADREAFF.

The chain couples TRBV6-5 to TRBJ2-1; 7 bases match TRBD2. Germline V CDR1 and CDR2: MNHEY, SVGAGI. The CDR3 is made up of 11 amino acids. Trimming cost V 4 bases and J 14 bases; bases outside gene matches: 5. This CDR3 reads CASSSAGTKFF. In DNA, the CDR3 is TGTGCCAGCAGTTCCGCGGGGACTAAGTTCTTC.

This chain joins TRBV5-1 and TRBJ2-5, with a possible D match to TRBD2 (6 bases). With 0 bases removed from V and 0 bases from J, the gap between germline ends came to 9 bases. This CDR3 comprises 15 residues. Per the germline V gene, CDR1 is SGHRS and CDR2 is YFSETQ. As DNA, the CDR3 is TGCGCCAGCAGCTTGGCTCGGACTAACCAAGAGACCCAGTACTTC. Translated: CASSLARTNQETQYF.

This chain joins TRBV6-2 or TRBV6-3 and TRBJ1-1; unclear D gene. Germline CDR1 reads MNHEY; CDR2 reads SVGEGT. V lost 0 bases to trimming and J lost 11 bases, with 19 bases between them. The CDR3 sequence is 15 residues long. CDR3 protein: CASSYSIRSRMWAFF. The CDR3, as DNA: TGTGCCAGCAGTTACTCGATCAGGAGCAGGATGTGGGCTTTCTTT.

The rearrangement links TRBV3-1 to TRBJ1-1, with D unresolved. Germline V gene sequence: CDR1 LGHDT, CDR2 YNNKEL (reference sequence). Trimming removed 1 base from V and 6 bases from J, with 15 bases in between. This CDR3 comprises 15 residues. The CDR3 DNA reads as TGTGCCAGCAGCCAAGCCCTAATTACCCAGGCTGAAGCTTTCTTT. Its protein is CASSQALITQAEAFF.

The rearrangement uses TRBV4-3 and TRBJ1-1; TRBD1 matches 11 bases. Germline loops: CDR1 LGHNA, CDR2 YSLEER. The CDR3 is made up of 17 amino acids. V was pared by 0 bases and J by 6 bases, with 9 bases of the junction left unmatched. The CDR3 region has the DNA TGCGCCAGCAGCCAAGATCGCCGGACAGGGGGCAAGGCTGAAGCTTTCTTT. It is translated as CASSQDRRTGGKAEAFF.

This clonotype came up a few times. V is TRBV3-1 and J is TRBJ1-1; 8 bases line up with TRBD1. CDR1 is LGHDT and CDR2 is YNNKEL in the germline V gene (reference sequence). Germline trimming cut 1 base from V and 6 bases from J; bases unmatched to any gene: 7. The CDR3 runs to 15 residues. The chain's CDR3 is CASSQGHTGGSEAFF. The CDR3 coding sequence is TGTGCCAGCAGCCAAGGTCACACAGGGGGTTCTGAAGCTTTCTTT.

For the CDR3, the DNA is TGCAGTGCTCGGGGGCAGCTCAATGAGCAGTTCTTC. Its translation is CSARGQLNEQFF. V is TRBV20-1 and J is TRBJ2-1; D is possibly TRBD1 or TRBD2 (6 bases each). V lost 5 bases to trimming and J lost 6 bases, with 11 bases between them. The CDR3 is 12 amino acids. The germline V gene encodes CDR1 DFQATT and CDR2 SNEGSKA (reference sequence).

The chain is built from TRBV20-1 and TRBJ2-1, with D tentatively TRBD2 (6 bases). The V gene lost 3 bases and the J gene lost 7 bases, with 25 bases spanning the gap. CDR1 and CDR2 from the germline V gene are DFQATT and SNEGSKA (reference sequence). This CDR3 is built from 17 residues. The CDR3 region is CSARAYSLAYTGNEQFF. The CDR3 coding sequence is TGCAGTGCTAGGGCCTACTCACTAGCTTACACGGGGAATGAGCAGTTCTTC.

In this sample, this clonotype turned up once. The chain has TRBV28 and TRBJ2-7, with D perhaps matching TRBD1 (6 bases). The V end lost 4 bases, the J end lost 3 bases, and 16 bases lay between the germline ends. This CDR3 is built from 15 residues. The germline V gene encodes CDR1 MDHEN and CDR2 SYDVKM. CDR3 nucleotide sequence: TGTGCCAGCAGTTCTCGCCCCGGCAGGGGCTACGAGCAGTACTTC. This encodes CASSSRPGRGYEQYF.